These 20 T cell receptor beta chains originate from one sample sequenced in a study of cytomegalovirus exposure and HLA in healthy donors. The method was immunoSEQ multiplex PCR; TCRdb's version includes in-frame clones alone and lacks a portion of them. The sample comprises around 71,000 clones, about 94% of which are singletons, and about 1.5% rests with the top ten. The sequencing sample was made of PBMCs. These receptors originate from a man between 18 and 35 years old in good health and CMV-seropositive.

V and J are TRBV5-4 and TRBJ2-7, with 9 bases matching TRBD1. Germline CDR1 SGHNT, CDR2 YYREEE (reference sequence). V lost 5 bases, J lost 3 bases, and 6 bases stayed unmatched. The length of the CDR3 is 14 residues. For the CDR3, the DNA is TGTGCCAGCAGTACACCGGGACAGGGCTACGAGCAGTACTTC. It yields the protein CASSTPGQGYEQYF.

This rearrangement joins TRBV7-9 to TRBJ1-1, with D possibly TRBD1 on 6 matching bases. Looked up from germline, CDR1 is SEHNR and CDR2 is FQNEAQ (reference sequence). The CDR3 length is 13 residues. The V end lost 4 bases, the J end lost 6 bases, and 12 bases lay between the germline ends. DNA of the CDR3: TGTGCCAGCAGCTACGGACAGAAGTCTGAAGCTTTCTTT. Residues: CASSYGQKSEAFF.

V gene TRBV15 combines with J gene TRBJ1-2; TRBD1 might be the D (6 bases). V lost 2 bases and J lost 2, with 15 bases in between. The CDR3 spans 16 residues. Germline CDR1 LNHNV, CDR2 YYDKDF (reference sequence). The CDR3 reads CATSRPTGWQNYGYTF. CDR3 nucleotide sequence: TGTGCCACCAGCAGACCGACAGGTTGGCAGAACTATGGCTACACCTTC.

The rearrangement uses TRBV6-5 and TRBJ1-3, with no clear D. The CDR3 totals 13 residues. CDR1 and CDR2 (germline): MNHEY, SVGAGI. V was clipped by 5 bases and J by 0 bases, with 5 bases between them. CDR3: CASSTLSGNTIYF. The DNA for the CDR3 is TGTGCCAGCAGTACTCTCTCTGGAAACACCATATATTTT.

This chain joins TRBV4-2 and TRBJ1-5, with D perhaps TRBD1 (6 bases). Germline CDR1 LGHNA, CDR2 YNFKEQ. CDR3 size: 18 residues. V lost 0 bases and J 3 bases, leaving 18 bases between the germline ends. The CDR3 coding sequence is TGTGCCAGCAGCCAAGATCCGTATCCAGGGGCCTTCAATCAGCCCCAGCATTTT. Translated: CASSQDPYPGAFNQPQHF.

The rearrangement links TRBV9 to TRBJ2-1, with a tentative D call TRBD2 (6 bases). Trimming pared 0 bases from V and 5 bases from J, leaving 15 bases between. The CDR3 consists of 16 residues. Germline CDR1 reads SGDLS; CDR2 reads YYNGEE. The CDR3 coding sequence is TGTGCCAGCAGCGTAGATCTCCGGCGGGGAGACAATGAGCAGTTCTTC. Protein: CASSVDLRRGDNEQFF.

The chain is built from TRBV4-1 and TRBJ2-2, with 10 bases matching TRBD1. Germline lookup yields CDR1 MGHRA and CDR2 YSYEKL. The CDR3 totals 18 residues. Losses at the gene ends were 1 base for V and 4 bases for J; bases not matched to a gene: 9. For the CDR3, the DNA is TGCGCCAGCAGCCAAGGAGGTGGGCGGGACAGGGGCACCGGGGAGCTGTTTTTT. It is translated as CASSQGGGRDRGTGELFF.

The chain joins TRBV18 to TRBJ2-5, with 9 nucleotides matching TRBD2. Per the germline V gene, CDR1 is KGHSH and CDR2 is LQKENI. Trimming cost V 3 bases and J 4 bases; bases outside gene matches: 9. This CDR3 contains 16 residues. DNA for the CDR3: TGTGCCAGCTCACCCCTGGGTAGCGGGAGTGGAGAGACCCAGTACTTC. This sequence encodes CASSPLGSGSGETQYF.

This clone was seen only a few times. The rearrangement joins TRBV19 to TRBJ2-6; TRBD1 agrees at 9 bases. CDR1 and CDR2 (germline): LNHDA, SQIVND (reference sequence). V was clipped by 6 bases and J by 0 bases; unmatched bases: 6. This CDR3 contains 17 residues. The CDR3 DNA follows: TGTGCCAGTAGCAGGGGGACAGGGTTCTCTGGGGCCAACGTCCTGACTTTC. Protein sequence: CASSRGTGFSGANVLTF.

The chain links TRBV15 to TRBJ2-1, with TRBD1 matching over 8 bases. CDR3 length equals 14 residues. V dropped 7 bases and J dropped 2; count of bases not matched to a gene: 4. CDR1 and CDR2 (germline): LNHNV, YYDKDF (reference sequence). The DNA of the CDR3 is TGTGCCACCAACACAGGGGGGCCCTACAATGAGCAGTTCTTC. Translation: CATNTGGPYNEQFF.

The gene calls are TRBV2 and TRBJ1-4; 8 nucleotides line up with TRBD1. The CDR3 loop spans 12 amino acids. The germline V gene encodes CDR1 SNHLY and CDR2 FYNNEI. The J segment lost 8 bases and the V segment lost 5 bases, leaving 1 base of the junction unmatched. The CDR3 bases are TGTGCCAGCAGTAGACAGGGGGAAAAACTGTTTTTT. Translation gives CASSRQGEKLFF.

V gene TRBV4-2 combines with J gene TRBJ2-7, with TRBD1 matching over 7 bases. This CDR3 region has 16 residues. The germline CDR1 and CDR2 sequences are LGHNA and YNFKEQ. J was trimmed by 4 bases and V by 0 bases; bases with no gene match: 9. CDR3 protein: CASSQETPDRAYEQYF. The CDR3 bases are TGTGCCAGCAGCCAAGAAACCCCCGACAGGGCGTACGAGCAGTACTTC.

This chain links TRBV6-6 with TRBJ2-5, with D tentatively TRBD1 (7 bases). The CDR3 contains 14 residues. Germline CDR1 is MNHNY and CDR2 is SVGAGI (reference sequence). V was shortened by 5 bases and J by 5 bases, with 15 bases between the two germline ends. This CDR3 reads CASSPQGGMETQYF. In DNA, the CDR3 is TGTGCCAGCAGTCCCCAGGGGGGCATGGAGACCCAGTACTTC.

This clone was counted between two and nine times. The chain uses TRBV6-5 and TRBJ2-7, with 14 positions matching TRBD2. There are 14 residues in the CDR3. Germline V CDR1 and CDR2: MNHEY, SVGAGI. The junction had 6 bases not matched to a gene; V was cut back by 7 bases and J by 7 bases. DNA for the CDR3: TGTGCCAGCACCGGGACTAGCGGGAGAGATGAGCAGTACTTC. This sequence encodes CASTGTSGRDEQYF.

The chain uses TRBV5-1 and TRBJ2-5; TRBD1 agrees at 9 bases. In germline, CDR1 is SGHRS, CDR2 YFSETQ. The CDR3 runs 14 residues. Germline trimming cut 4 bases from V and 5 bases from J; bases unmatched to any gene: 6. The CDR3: CASSPGQGLETQYF. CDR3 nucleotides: TGCGCCAGCAGCCCGGGACAGGGCTTGGAGACCCAGTACTTC.

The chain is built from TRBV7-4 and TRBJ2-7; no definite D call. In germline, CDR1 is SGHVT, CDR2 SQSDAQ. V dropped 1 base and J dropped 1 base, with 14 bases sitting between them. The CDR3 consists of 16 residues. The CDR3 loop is CASSLVRLNASYEQYF. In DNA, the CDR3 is TGTGCCAGCAGCTTAGTCCGACTGAATGCTTCCTACGAGCAGTACTTC.

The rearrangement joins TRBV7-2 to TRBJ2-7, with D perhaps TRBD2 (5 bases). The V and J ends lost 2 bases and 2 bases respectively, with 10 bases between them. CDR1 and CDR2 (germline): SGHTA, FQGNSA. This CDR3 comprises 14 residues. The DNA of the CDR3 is TGTGCCAGCAGCTTAAGTGGGAGAACCTACGAGCAGTACTTC. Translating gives CASSLSGRTYEQYF.

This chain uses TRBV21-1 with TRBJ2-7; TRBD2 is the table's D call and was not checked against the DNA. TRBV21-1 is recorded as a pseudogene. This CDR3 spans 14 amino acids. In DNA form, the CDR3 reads TGTGCCAGCAGCGACCCGGGAATAACCTACGAGCAGTACTTC. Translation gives CASSDPGITYEQYF.

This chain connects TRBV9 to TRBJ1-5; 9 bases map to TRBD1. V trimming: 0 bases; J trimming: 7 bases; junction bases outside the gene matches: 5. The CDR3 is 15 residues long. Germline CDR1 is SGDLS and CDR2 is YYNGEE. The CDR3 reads CASSVGGQGGQPQHF. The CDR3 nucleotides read TGTGCCAGCAGCGTAGGGGGACAGGGAGGCCAGCCCCAGCATTTT.

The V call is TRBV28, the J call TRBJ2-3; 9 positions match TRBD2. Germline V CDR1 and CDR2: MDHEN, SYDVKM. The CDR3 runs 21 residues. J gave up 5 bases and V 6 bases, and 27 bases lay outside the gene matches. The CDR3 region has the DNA TGTGCCAGCAGCCATTCCACATCTCCTAGAGCGGGAGGCCAGGACCTAGATACGCAGTATTTT. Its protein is CASSHSTSPRAGGQDLDTQYF.